The source of this T cell receptor beta chain is a study of type 1 regulatory T cells. In the study overall: An in vitro protocol generated T-allo10, a Tr1-enriched, alloantigen-specific CD4 T cell product.

Broader study findings: Type 1 regulatory T cells had a more restricted TCR repertoire than non-type 1 regulatory T cells.

In this sample, this clonotype turned up many times. The antigen is unknown. The V end lost 4 bases, the J end lost 3 bases, and 4 bases lay between the germline ends. The CDR3 loop spans 11 amino acids. TCRdb called the reads again in MiXCR, with one record for every CDR3 protein. The sample lists roughly 40,000 distinct CDR3 sequences, 12% occurring once. The sequenced material came from cultured non-Tr1 T cells, either the whole culture or a sorted T cell fraction (not recorded which). This clonotype originated in a human donor in good health. The V gene is TRBV12-3 or TRBV12-4, the J gene TRBJ2-7, with D unresolved. CDR3 in amino acids: CASSSFYEQYF. The CDR3 nucleotides read TGTGCCAGCAGTTCCTTCTACGAGCAGTACTTC.